What follows are 21 T cell receptor beta chains derived from one specimen sequenced in a study of blood T cell repertoires in COVID-19. Profiled with immunoSEQ multiplex PCR; TCRdb holds only in-frame clones, not every one. The sample has more than 85,000 clones; about 87% are singletons. The sequencing sample was made of peripheral blood. The receptor set was obtained from a woman aged 45 to 65 with acute or convalescent COVID-19.

As for this clone: This sample also contains other DNA sequences that code for the same CDR3. The V gene is TRBV5-1, the J gene TRBJ1-3; possible D gene TRBD1, 6 bases. Germline CDR1 and CDR2: SGHRS and YFSETQ. This CDR3 is 15 amino acids long. The V end was cut by 0 bases, the J end by 2 bases, with 9 bases between. This CDR3 reads CASSLEGGAGNTIYF. The CDR3 coding sequence is TGCGCCAGCAGCTTGGAAGGGGGAGCTGGAAACACCATATATTTT.

V usage is TRBV25-1 and J usage is TRBJ2-2; D may be TRBD2 (5 bases). Looked up from germline, CDR1 is MGHDK and CDR2 is SYGVNS. Trimming removed 2 bases at V and 5 bases at J, with 12 bases between. This CDR3 is 15 amino acids long. CDR3: CASSERDRRTGELFF. As DNA, the CDR3 is TGTGCCAGCAGTGAAAGAGATAGGAGGACCGGGGAGCTGTTTTTT. Using reference TRBV25-1 and TRBJ2-2 for the parts outside the CDR3, the full variable domain is EADIYQTPRYLVIGTGKKITLECSQTMGHDKMYWYQQDPGMELHLIHYSYGVNSTEKGDLSSESTVSRIRTEHFPLTLESARPSHTSQYLCASSERDRRTGELFFGEGSRLTVL.

The rearrangement uses TRBV5-1 and TRBJ1-6; 7 nucleotides align to TRBD1. Losses at the gene ends were 7 bases for V and 7 bases for J; bases not matched to a gene: 8. CDR3 length: 14 amino acids. The germline gives CDR1 SGHRS, CDR2 YFSETQ. CDR3 sequence (DNA): TGCGCCAGCGCGACAGGGTCGGGGAATTCACCCCTCCACTTT. The encoded protein is CASATGSGNSPLHF.

The sample holds a few counts of this clone. V gene TRBV10-3 combines with J gene TRBJ1-3; a possible D gene is TRBD1 (5 bases). In germline, CDR1 is ENHRY, CDR2 SYGVKD. V dropped 2 bases and J dropped 4 bases, with 12 bases sitting between them. The CDR3 extends over 15 amino acids. The CDR3 DNA reads TGTGCCATCAGTGAGGGGGGGATCGCAGGAAACACCATATATTTT. Its protein is CAISEGGIAGNTIYF.

This clone was counted a few times. This chain joins TRBV18 and TRBJ1-1, with D perhaps matching TRBD1 (5 bases). CDR1 is KGHSH and CDR2 is LQKENI in the germline V gene. There are 13 residues in the CDR3. Trimming stripped 3 bases from V and 3 bases from J, with 8 bases between. The CDR3, as DNA: TGTGCCAGCTCACCGACAGCAGACACTGAAGCTTTCTTT. Residues: CASSPTADTEAFF.

V is TRBV24-1 and J is TRBJ2-2, with 9 nucleotides matching TRBD1. V lost 2 bases, J lost 8 bases, and 5 bases stayed unmatched. Germline V CDR1 and CDR2: KGHDR, SFDVKD. CDR3 length: 15 amino acids. CDR3 protein: CATSDWGQGPGELFF. The CDR3 nucleotides are TGTGCCACCAGTGATTGGGGACAGGGACCGGGGGAGCTGTTTTTT.

This chain joins TRBV6-5 and TRBJ1-5, with D perhaps TRBD1 (5 bases). The V end lost 5 bases, the J end lost 5 bases, and 16 bases lay between the germline ends. CDR3 size: 15 residues. The V gene's germline CDR1 is MNHEY and CDR2 SVGAGI. As DNA, the CDR3 is TGTGCCAGCAGTCCCCAACGGGGGTCGTATCAGCCCCAGCATTTT. It specifies CASSPQRGSYQPQHF.

The chain combines TRBV5-1 with TRBJ2-5; weak D call: TRBD2 (6 bases). The CDR3 consists of 16 residues. V lost 4 bases and J 2 bases, leaving 18 bases between the germline ends. Germline V gene data show CDR1 as SGHRS and CDR2 as YFSETQ. The CDR3 region is CASSPGDSSQQETQYF. CDR3 nucleotides: TGCGCCAGCAGCCCCGGGGACTCATCTCAACAAGAGACCCAGTACTTC. Complete variable domain (other parts from reference TRBV5-1 and TRBJ2-5): KAGVTQTPRYLIKTRGQQVTLSCSPISGHRSVSWYQQTPGQGLQFLFEYFSETQRNKGNFPGRFSGRQFSNSRSEMNVSTLELGDSALYLCASSPGDSSQQETQYFGPGTRLLVL.

The rearrangement links TRBV5-6 to TRBJ1-1; tentative D call: TRBD1 (6 bases). The CDR3 extends over 16 amino acids. Germline V gene data show CDR1 as SGHDT and CDR2 as YYEEEE. V lost 1 base and J lost 3, with 16 bases in between. The CDR3 nucleotides are TGTGCCAGCAGCTTGCCAGAAACAGGGAGGGACACTGAAGCTTTCTTT. The encoded protein is CASSLPETGRDTEAFF.

The V gene is TRBV5-1, the J gene TRBJ2-3; the match to TRBD1 covers 7 bases. V was pared by 2 bases and J by 6 bases, with 9 bases of the junction left unmatched. The germline CDR1 and CDR2 sequences are SGHRS and YFSETQ. This CDR3 contains 15 residues. CDR3 loop: CASSFIPTQGDTQYF. The CDR3 DNA reads as TGCGCCAGCAGCTTCATTCCCACACAGGGGGATACGCAGTATTTT. Full variable domain (outside the CDR3, taken from reference TRBV5-1 and TRBJ2-3): KAGVTQTPRYLIKTRGQQVTLSCSPISGHRSVSWYQQTPGQGLQFLFEYFSETQRNKGNFPGRFSGRQFSNSRSEMNVSTLELGDSALYLCASSFIPTQGDTQYFGPGTRLTVL.

This clone was counted a single time. The chain has TRBV2 and TRBJ2-1; tentatively, D is TRBD1 (5 bases). The CDR3 is 13 residues long. V lost 7 bases to trimming and J lost 5 bases, with 12 bases between them. The germline V gene has CDR1 SNHLY and CDR2 FYNNEI. The CDR3 sequence: CASNQGGDNEQFF. DNA for the CDR3: TGTGCCAGCAACCAGGGTGGGGACAATGAGCAGTTCTTC.

CDR3 region: CASSLGPGQGYEQYF. The CDR3 DNA reads as TGTGCCAGCAGCTTGGGCCCCGGACAGGGCTACGAGCAGTACTTC. The chain couples TRBV5-5 to TRBJ2-7; 8 bases are a match to TRBD1. The CDR3 has 15 amino acids. Germline assignment: CDR1 SGHKS and CDR2 YYEKEE (reference sequence). V lost 0 bases to trimming and J lost 3 bases; unmatched junction nucleotides: 5.

The rearrangement uses TRBV18 and TRBJ1-6; no definite D call. Trimming shortened V by 5 bases and J by 6 bases, and 17 bases separated the two germline ends. The CDR3 totals 16 residues. Per germline, CDR1 KGHSH and CDR2 LQKENI. CDR3 sequence reads: CASSVTTLGGNSPLHF. The CDR3 nucleotides read TGTGCCAGCTCAGTAACGACCTTGGGAGGTAATTCACCCCTCCACTTT.

This sequence joins TRBV18 and TRBJ1-1; no reliable D call. Germline loops: CDR1 KGHSH, CDR2 LQKENI. The CDR3 has 13 residues. Trimming stripped 2 bases from V and 6 bases from J, with 10 bases between. CDR3 coding DNA: TGTGCCAGCTCACCAATAGAAGGAGCTGAAGCTTTCTTT. It yields the protein CASSPIEGAEAFF.

In its sample, this clone was seen once. This chain connects TRBV2 to TRBJ1-1; TRBD1 matches at 7 bases. V lost 6 bases and J lost 1; bases outside the gene matches: 2. Germline CDR1 is SNHLY and CDR2 is FYNNEI. CDR3 length: 13 residues. CDR3 in DNA: TGTGCCAGCAGGGGACAGCCGAACACTGAAGCTTTCTTT. It translates to CASRGQPNTEAFF.

The genes are TRBV12-3 or TRBV12-4 and TRBJ2-1, with a weak D call TRBD2 (6 bases). The CDR3 runs 12 residues. The germline V and J ends were trimmed by 6 bases and 14 bases, with 17 bases remaining between them. The CDR3 coding sequence is TGTGCCAGCAGGACCGGACTATTAGCTGAGTTCTTC. Its protein is CASRTGLLAEFF.

This clone has just a few counts. The rearrangement joins TRBV6-2 or TRBV6-3 to TRBJ1-4, with 7 bases matching TRBD1. The germline gives CDR1 MNHEY, CDR2 SVGEGT. The V gene end was trimmed by 5 bases and the J gene end by 0 bases; junction bases not matched to a gene: 18. This CDR3 is 20 amino acids long. CDR3 region: CASSTSLRDSIQTTNEKLFF. CDR3 nucleotides: TGTGCCAGCAGTACCAGCCTTCGGGACAGTATTCAGACAACTAATGAAAAACTGTTTTTT.

This clone was recorded a few times. The CDR3 region is CASSLAGQGYSPLHF. The CDR3 DNA follows: TGCGCCAGCAGCTTGGCGGGACAGGGATATTCACCCCTCCACTTT. This chain links TRBV5-1 with TRBJ1-6; 9 bases are shared with TRBD1. Germline CDR1 is SGHRS and CDR2 is YFSETQ. The CDR3 loop spans 15 amino acids. V was clipped by 0 bases and J by 8 bases; unmatched bases: 3. Full variable domain (missing parts from reference TRBV5-1 and TRBJ1-6): KAGVTQTPRYLIKTRGQQVTLSCSPISGHRSVSWYQQTPGQGLQFLFEYFSETQRNKGNFPGRFSGRQFSNSRSEMNVSTLELGDSALYLCASSLAGQGYSPLHFGNGTRLTVT.

V is TRBV28 and J is TRBJ2-7; D possibly corresponds to TRBD1 (6 bases). V lost 3 bases to trimming and J lost 5 bases, with 11 bases between them. The CDR3 consists of 13 residues. Germline values: CDR1 MDHEN, CDR2 SYDVKM. CDR3 DNA sequence: TGTGCCAGCAGTTTTTCAGGGGTCAACGAGCAGTACTTC. It is translated as CASSFSGVNEQYF.

V usage is TRBV5-1 and J usage is TRBJ1-2, with TRBD1 matching 7 bases. The CDR3 runs to 19 residues. V gave up 2 bases and J gave up 5 bases; unmatched junction bases: 21. CDR1 and CDR2 from the germline V gene are SGHRS and YFSETQ. Here the CDR3 DNA reads TGCGCCAGCAGCTTATCCCCCACCGGGACAGCTAGTATAATTTATGGCTACACCTTC. Protein sequence: CASSLSPTGTASIIYGYTF.

This clone has only one observation. V and J are TRBV27 and TRBJ1-1; D is undetermined. The CDR3 spans 12 residues. Trimming took off 6 bases at V and 5 bases at J, with 10 bases between the two ends. Germline values: CDR1 MNHEY, CDR2 SMNVEV (reference sequence). The CDR3 nucleotides read TGTGCCAGCAGCGCCCGAGGGACTGAAGCTTTCTTT. Translating it yields CASSARGTEAFF.